This T cell receptor (beta chain) was profiled in a study of blood T cell repertoires in COVID-19. Profiled with immunoSEQ multiplex PCR; TCRdb holds only in-frame clones, not every one. The sample includes roughly 70,000 clones, more than 75% of them seen just once. Germline V CDR1 and CDR2: SEHNR, FQNEAQ (reference sequence). The length of the CDR3 is 15 residues. Trimming pared 1 base from V and 5 bases from J, leaving 11 bases between. Sequenced material: peripheral blood. V and J are TRBV7-9 and TRBJ2-2, with a tentative D call TRBD1 (5 bases). The source is a human donor in a cohort sampled during active COVID-19. CDR3 nucleotides: TGTGCCAGCAGCTTAGGGGGCGCTGGGACCGGGGAGCTGTTTTTT. Translated: CASSLGGAGTGELFF.